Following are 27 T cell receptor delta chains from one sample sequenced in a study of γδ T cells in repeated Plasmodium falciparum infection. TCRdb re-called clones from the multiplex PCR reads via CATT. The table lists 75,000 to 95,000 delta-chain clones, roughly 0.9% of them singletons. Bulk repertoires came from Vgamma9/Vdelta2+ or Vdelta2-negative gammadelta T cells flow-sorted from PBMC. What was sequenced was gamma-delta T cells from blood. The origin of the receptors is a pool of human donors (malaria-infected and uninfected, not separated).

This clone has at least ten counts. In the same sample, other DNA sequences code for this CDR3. The DNA of the CDR3 is TGTGCTCTTGGGGAAGGAATATATAAACTCATCTTT. Translating it yields CALGEGIYKLIF. The V gene is TRDV1, the J gene TRDJ1, with D hard to call. Trimming cost V 2 bases and J 6 bases, with 7 bases left between them. This CDR3 is built from 12 residues. Germline V gives CDR1 TSWWSYY, CDR2 QGS.

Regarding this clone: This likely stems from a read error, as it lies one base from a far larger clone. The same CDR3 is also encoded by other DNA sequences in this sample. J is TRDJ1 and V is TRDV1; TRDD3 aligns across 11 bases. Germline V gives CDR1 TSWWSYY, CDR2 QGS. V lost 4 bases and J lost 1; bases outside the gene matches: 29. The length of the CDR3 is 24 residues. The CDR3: CALGVCSYATRNWGITGFTDKLIF. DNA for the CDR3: TGTGCTCTTGGGGTTTGTTCCTACGCTACGAGAAACTGGGGGATAACAGGGTTCACCGATAAACTCATCTTT.

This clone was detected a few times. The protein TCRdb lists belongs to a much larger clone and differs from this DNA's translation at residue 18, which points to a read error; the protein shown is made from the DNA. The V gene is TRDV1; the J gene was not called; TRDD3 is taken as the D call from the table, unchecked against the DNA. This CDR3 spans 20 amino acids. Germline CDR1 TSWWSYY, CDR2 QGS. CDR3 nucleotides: TGTGCTCTTGGGGGGAGGAGATTCCAACGTACTGGGGGATACACCGATAAACCCATCTTT. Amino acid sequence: CALGGRRFQRTGGYTDKPIF.

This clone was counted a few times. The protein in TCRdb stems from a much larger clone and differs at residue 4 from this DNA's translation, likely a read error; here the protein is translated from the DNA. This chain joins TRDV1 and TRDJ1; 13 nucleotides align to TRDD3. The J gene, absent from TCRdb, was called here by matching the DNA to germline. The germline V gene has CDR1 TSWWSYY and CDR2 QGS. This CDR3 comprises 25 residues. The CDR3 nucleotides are TGTGCTCTTAGGGAATTACCTTTCACAAGGACTGGGGGATACGCGCGCCGACTGTACACCGATAAACTCATCTTT. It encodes CALRELPFTRTGGYARRLYTDKLIF.

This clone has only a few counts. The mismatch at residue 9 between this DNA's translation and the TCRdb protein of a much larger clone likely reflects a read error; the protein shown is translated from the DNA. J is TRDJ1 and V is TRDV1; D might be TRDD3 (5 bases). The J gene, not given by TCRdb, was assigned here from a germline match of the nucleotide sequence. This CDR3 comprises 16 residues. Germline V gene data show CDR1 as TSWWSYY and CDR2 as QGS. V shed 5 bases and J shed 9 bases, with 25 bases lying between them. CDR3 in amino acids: CALGHNEGGGVRELIF. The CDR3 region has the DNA TGTGCTCTTGGGCACAATGAAGGCGGGGGGGTTAGGGAACTCATCTTT.

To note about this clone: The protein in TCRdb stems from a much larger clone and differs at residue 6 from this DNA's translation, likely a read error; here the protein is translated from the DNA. The CDR3 DNA follows: TGTGCTCTTGGGAACGGGGTGCTGGCAACCGATAAACTCATCTTT. It encodes CALGNGVLATDKLIF. The rearrangement joins TRDV1 to TRDJ1; D is unclear. Trimming removed 5 bases at V and 2 bases at J, with 15 bases between. This CDR3 has 15 residues. Germline V lookup: CDR1 TSWWSYY, CDR2 QGS.

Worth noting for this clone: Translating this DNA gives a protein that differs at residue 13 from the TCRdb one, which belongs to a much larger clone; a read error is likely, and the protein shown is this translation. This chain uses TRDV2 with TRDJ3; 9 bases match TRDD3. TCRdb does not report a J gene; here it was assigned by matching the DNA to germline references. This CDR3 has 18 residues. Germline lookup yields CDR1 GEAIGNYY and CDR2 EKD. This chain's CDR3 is CACDKILGDSWDPRQMFF. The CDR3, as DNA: TGTGCCTGTGACAAAATACTGGGGGACTCCTGGGACCCCCGACAGATGTTTTTC.

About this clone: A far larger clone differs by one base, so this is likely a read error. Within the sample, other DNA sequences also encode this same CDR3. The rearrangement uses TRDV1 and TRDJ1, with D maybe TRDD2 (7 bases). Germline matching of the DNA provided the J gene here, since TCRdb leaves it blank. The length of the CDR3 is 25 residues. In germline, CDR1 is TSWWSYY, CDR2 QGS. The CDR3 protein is CALGELQRYVFLAPTGNYTTDKLIF. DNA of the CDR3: TGTGCTCTTGGAGAACTACAAAGGTACGTCTTCCTAGCTCCTACTGGGAACTATACTACCGATAAACTCATCTTT.

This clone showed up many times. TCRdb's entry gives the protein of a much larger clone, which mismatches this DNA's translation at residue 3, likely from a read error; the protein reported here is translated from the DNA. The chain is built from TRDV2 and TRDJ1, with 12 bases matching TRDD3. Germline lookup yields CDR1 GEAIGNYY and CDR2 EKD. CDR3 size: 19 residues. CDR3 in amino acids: CARDTGIWGIRGYTDKLIF. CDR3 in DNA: TGTGCCCGTGACACCGGGATCTGGGGGATACGCGGGTACACCGATAAACTCATCTTT.

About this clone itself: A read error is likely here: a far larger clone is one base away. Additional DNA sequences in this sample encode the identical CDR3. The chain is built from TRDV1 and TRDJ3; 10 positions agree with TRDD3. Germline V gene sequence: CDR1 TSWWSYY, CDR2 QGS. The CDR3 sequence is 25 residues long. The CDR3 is CALGELPFSYMGTGGFSWDTRQMFF. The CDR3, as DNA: TGTGCTCTTGGGGAACTCCCTTTTTCCTATATGGGTACTGGGGGATTTTCCTGGGACACCCGACAGATGTTCTTC.

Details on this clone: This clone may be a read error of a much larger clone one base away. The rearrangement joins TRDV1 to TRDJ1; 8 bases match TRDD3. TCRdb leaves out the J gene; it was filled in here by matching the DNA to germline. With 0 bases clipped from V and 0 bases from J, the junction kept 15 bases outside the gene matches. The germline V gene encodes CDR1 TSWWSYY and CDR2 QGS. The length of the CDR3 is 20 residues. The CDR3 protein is CALGELDAAGYAFYTDKLIF. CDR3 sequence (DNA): TGTGCTCTTGGGGAACTTGATGCTGCGGGATACGCGTTCTACACCGATAAACTCATCTTT.

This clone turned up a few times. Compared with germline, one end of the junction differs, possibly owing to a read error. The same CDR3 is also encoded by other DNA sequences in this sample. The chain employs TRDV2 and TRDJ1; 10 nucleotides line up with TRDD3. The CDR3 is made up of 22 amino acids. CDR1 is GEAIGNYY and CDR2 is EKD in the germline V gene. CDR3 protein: CACDTVRGDTHRRPSYTDKLIF. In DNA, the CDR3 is TGTGCCTGTGACACCGTTCGGGGGGATACGCACCGGAGGCCTTCGTACACTGATAAACTCATCTTC.

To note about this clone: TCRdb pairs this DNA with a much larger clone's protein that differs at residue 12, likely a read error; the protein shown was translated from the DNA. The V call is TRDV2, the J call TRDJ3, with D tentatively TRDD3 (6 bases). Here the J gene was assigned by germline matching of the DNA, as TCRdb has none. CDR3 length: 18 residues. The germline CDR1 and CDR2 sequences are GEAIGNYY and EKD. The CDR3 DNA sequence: TGTGCCTGTGACACCGTGAGTGGGAGCTCCTGGGGCACCCGACAGATGTTTTTC. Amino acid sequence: CACDTVSGSSWGTRQMFF.

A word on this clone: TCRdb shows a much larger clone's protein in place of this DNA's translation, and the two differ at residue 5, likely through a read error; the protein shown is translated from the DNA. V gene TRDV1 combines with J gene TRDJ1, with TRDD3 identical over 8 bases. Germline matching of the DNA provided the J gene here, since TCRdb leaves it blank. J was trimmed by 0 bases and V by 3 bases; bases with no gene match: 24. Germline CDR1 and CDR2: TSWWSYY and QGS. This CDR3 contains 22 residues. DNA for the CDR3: TGTGCTCTTGGGGAGGAATTCTCCTCCCGCACTGGCTGGGGGACGTACACCGATAAACTCATCTTT. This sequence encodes CALGEEFSSRTGWGTYTDKLIF.

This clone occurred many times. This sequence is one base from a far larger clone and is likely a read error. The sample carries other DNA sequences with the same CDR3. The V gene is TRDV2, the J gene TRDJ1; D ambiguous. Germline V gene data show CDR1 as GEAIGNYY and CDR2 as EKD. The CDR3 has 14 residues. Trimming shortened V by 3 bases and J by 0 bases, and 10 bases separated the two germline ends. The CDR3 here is CACDRLEYTDKLIF. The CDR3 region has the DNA TGTGCCTGTGACCGGCTTGAGTACACCGATAAACTCATCTTT.

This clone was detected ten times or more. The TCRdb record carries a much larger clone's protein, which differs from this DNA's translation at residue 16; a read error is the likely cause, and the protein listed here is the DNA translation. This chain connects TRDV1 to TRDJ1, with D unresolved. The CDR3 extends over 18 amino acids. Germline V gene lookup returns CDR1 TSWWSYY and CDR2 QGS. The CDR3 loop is CALGERFFEYESSDKPIF. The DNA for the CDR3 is TGTGCTCTTGGGGAAAGGTTCTTCGAGTACGAGTCCTCCGATAAACCCATCTTT.

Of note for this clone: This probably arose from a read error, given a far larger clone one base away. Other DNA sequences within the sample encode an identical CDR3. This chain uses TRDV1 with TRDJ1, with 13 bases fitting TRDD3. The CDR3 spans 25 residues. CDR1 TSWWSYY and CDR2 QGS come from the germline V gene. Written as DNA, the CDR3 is TGTGCCCTTGGGGAACTACAGTCTTCCTACACAAAAACTGGGGGATACGCGTCCTCCCCCGATAAACTCATCTTT. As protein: CALGELQSSYTKTGGYASSPDKLIF.

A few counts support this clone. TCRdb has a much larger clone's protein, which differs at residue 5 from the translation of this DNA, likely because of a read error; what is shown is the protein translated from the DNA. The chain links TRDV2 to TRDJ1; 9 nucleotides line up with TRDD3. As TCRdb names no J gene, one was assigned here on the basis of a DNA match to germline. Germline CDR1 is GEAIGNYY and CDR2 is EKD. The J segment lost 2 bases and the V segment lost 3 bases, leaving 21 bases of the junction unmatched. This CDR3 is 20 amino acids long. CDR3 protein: CACDAFLHWGNPLGTDKLIF. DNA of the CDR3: TGTGCCTGTGACGCCTTCTTACACTGGGGGAACCCCTTGGGGACCGATAAACTCATCTTT.

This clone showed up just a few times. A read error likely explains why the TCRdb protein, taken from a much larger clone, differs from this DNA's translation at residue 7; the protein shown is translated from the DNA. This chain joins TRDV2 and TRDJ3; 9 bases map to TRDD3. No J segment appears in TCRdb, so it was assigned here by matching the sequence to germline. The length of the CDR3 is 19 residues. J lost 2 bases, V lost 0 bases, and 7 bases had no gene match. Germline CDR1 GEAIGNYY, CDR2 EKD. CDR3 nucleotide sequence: TGTGCCTGTGACACCTTCTGGTGGGGGATAACCTGGGACACCCGACAGATGTTTTTC. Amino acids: CACDTFWWGITWDTRQMFF.

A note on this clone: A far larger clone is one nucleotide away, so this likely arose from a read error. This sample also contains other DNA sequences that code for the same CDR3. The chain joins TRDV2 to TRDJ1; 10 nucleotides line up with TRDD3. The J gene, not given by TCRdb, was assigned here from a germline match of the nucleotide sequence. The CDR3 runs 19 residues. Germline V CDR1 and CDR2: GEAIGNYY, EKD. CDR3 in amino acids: CACDTVSLPTGGWTDKLIF. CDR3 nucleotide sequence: TGCGCCTGTGACACCGTGAGCCTACCCACTGGGGGATGGACCGATAAACTCATCTTT.

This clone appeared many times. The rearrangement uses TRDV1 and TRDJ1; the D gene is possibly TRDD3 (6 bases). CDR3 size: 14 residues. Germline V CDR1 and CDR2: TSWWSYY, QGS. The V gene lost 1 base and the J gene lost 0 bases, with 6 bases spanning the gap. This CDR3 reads CALGERGNTDKLIF. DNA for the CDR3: TGTGCTCTTGGGGAACGGGGGAACACCGATAAACTCATCTTT.

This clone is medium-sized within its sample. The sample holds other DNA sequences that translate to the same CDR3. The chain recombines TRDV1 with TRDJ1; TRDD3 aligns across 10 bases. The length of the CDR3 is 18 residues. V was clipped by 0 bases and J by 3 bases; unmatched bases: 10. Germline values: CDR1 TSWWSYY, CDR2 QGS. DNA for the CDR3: TGTGCTCTTGGGGAACTAATCCTAATTACTGGGGGATCCGATAAACTCATCTTT. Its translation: CALGELILITGGSDKLIF.

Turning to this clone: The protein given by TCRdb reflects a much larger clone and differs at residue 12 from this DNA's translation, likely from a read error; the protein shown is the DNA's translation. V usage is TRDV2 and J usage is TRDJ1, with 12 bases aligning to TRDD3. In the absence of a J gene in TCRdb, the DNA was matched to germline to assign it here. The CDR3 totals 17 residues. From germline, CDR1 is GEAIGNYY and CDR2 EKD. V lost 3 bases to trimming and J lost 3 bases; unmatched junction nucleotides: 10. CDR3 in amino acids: CACDRGWGIRSADKLIF. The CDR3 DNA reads TGTGCCTGTGACCGGGGCTGGGGGATACGGTCCGCCGATAAACTCATCTTT.

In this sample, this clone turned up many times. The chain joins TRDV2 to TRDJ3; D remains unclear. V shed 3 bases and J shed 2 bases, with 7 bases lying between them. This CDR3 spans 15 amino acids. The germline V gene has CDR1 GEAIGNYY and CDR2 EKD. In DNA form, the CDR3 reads TGTGCCTGTGACTCCAAGGCCTGGGACACCCGACAGATGTTTTTC. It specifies CACDSKAWDTRQMFF.

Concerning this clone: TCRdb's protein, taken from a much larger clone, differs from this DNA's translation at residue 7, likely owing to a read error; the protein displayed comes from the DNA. This CDR3 is CACDRVRGAYTDKLIF. The CDR3 nucleotides are TGTGCCTGTGACAGAGTACGGGGGGCCTACACCGATAAACTCATCTTT. The rearrangement links TRDV2 to TRDJ1; D is perhaps TRDD3 (5 bases). Trimming shortened V by 2 bases and J by 0 bases, and 15 bases separated the two germline ends. From germline, CDR1 is GEAIGNYY and CDR2 EKD. This CDR3 region has 16 residues.

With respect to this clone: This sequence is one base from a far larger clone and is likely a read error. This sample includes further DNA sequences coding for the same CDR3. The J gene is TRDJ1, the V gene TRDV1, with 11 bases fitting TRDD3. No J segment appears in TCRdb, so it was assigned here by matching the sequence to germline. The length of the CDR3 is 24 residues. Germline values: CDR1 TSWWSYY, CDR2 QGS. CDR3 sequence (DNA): TGTGCACTTGGGGAACTCAGATCCTACCTCCTTCGTACTGGGGGATATATCCACACCGATAAACTCATCTTT. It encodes CALGELRSYLLRTGGYIHTDKLIF.

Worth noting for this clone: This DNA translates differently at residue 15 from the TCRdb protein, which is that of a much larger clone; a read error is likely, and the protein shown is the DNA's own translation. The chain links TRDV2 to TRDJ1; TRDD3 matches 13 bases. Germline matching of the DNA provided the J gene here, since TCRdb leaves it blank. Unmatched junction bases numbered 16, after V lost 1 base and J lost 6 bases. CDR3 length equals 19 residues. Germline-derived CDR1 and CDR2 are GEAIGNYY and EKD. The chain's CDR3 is CACDTVLLGDTLYSYKLIF. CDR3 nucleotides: TGTGCCTGTGACACGGTACTACTGGGGGATACGCTGTACTCCTATAAACTCATCTTT.